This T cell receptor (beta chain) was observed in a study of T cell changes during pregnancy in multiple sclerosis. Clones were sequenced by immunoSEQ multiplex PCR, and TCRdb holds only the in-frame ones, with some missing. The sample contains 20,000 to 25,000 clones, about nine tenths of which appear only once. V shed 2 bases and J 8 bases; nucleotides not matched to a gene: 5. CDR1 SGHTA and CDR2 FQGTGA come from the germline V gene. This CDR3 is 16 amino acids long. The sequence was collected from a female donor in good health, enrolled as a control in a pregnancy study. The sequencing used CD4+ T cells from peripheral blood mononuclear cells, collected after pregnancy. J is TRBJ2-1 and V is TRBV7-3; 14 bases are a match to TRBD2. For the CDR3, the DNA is TGTGCCAGCAGCTTAGGGACTAGCGGGAGTAGACATGAGCAGTTCTTC. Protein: CASSLGTSGSRHEQFF. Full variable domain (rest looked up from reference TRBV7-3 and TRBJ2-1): GAGVSQTPSNKVTEKGKYVELRCDPISGHTALYWYRQSLGQGPEFLIYFQGTGAADDSGLPNDRFFAVRPEGSVSTLKIQRTERGDSAVYLCASSLGTSGSRHEQFFGPGTRLTVL.